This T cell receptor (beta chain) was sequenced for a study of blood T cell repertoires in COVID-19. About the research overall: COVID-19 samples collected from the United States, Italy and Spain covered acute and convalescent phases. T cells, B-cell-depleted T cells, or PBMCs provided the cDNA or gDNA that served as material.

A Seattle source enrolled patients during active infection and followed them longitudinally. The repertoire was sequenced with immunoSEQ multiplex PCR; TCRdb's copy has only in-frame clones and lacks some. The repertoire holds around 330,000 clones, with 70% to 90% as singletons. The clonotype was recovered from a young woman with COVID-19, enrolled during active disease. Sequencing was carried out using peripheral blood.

The CDR3 loop is CASRDRAYTDTQYF. CDR3 DNA sequence: TGTGCCAGCCGGGACAGGGCCTACACAGATACGCAGTATTTT. This chain links TRBV27 with TRBJ2-3; TRBD1 matches at 9 bases. CDR3 length: 14 residues. V trimming: 8 bases; J trimming: 2 bases; junction bases outside the gene matches: 5. Germline V gene sequence: CDR1 MNHEY, CDR2 SMNVEV (reference sequence).